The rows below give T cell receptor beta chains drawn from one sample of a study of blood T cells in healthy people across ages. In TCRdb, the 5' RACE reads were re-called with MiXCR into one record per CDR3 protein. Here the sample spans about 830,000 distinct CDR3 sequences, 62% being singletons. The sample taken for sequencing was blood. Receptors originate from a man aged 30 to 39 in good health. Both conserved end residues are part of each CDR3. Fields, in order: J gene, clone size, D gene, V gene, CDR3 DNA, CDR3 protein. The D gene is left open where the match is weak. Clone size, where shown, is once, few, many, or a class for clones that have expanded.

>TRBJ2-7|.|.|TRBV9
TGTGCCAGCAGCCCGCCCCGGGCAGGGCCCTACGAGCAGTACTTC
CASSPPRAGPYEQYF
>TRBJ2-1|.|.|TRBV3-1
TGTGCCAGCAGCCGGGGGAACTACAATGAGCAGTTCTTC
CASSRGNYNEQFF
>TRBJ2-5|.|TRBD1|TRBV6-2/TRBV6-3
TGTGCCAGCAGTTACTCGATCAGGGACAGGGGAAGAGAGACCCAGTACTTC
CASSYSIRDRGRETQYF
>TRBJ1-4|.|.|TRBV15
TGTGCCACCAGCAGAGATCTGGAAAAACTGTTTTTT
CATSRDLEKLFF
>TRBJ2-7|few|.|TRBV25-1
TGTGCCAGCAGTGACCAGTTTAGGTCCTACGAGCAGTACTTC
CASSDQFRSYEQYF
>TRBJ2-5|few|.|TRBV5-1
TGCGCCAGCAGCTTGGTGGAGGGCGCAGAGACCCAGTACTTC
CASSLVEGAETQYF
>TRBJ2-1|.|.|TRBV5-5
TGTGCCAGCAGCTTGGAGGGGGGCCCGGTGACTGCATACAATGAGCAGTTCTTC
CASSLEGGPVTAYNEQFF
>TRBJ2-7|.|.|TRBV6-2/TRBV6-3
TGTGCCAGCAGTTACTCTTGGGGCGAAGCGGCTAACGAGCAGTACTTC
CASSYSWGEAANEQYF
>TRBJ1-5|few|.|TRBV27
TGTGCCAGCAGTTTGGGGCGGGGGCAGCCCCAGCATTTT
CASSLGRGQPQHF
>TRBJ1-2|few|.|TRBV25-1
TGTGCCAGCAGTGTCGGCTATGGCTACACCTTC
CASSVGYGYTF
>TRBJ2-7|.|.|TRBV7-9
TGTGCCAGCAGCCCGAAGGGTGGAACGAGCTCCTACGAGCAGTACTTC
CASSPKGGTSSYEQYF
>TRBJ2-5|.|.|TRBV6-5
TGTGCCAGTTCTCCGGGACGGCGAGTCCAAGAGACCCAGTACTTC
CASSPGRRVQETQYF
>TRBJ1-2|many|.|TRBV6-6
TGTGCCAGCAGCCCCGGGGCCAACTATGGCTACACCTTC
CASSPGANYGYTF
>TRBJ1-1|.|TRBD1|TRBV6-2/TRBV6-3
TGTGCCAGCAGTTGGGACAGGGGGCGCGACACTGAAGCTTTCTTT
CASSWDRGRDTEAFF
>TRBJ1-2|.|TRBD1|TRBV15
TGTGCCACCAGCAGACCCGACAGGGCGGAATATGGCTACACCTTC
CATSRPDRAEYGYTF
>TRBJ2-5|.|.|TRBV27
TGTGCCAGCAGTTTATGGGGGGGCCGAGAGACCCAGTACTTC
CASSLWGGRETQYF
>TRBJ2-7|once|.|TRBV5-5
TGTGCCAGCAGCTTCATCCCCGGAAGGAAGGGGGTAGACGAGCAGTACTTC
CASSFIPGRKGVDEQYF
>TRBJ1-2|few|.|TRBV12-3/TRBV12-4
TGTGCCAGCAGTTTAACGCAGGGCTATGGCTACACCTTC
CASSLTQGYGYTF
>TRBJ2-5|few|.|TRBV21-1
TGTGCCAGCAGCAAAGGTCCAGGGCGGACCCAGTACTTC
CASSKGPGRTQYF
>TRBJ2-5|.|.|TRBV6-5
TGTGCCAGCAGCTTCCGGGACTACCAAGAGACCCAGTACTTC
CASSFRDYQETQYF
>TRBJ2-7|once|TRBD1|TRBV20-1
TGCAGTGCTAGTAAACCCGGGACAGGACCCTACGAGCAGTACTTC
CSASKPGTGPYEQYF
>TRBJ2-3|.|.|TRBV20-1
TGCAGTGCGAACCCCCAACACACAGATACGCAGTATTTT
CSANPQHTDTQYF
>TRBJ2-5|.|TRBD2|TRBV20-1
TGCAGTGCTAGAGACATTAGCGGGGTCCAAGAGACCCAGTACTTC
CSARDISGVQETQYF
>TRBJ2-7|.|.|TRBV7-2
TGTGCCAGCAGCTCCTCAGCAGGTACCCAATACGAGCAGTACTTC
CASSSSAGTQYEQYF
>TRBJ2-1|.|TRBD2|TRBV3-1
TGTGCCAGCAGCCAAGGGTTCGCCGCTAGCGGGTCACCTTACAATGAGCAGTTCTTC
CASSQGFAASGSPYNEQFF
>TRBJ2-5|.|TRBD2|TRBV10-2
TGCGCCAGCAGTGAGGAGGGGGGGAGAACTAGCGGGGGTAGGCAAGAGACCCAGTACTTC
CASSEEGGRTSGGRQETQYF
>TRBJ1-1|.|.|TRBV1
TGCACCAGCAGCCAAGAGACAGAGAACACTGAAGCTTTCTTT
CTSSQETENTEAFF
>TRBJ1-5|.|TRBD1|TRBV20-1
TGCAGTGCTTCAGCTGGGACAGGGGGCCAAGAACAGCCCCAGCATTTT
CSASAGTGGQEQPQHF